Following are 11 T cell receptor beta chains from one sample sequenced in a study of shared T cell receptors in the human thymus. Sequencing used immunoSEQ multiplex PCR; TCRdb keeps in-frame clones, though not all of them. The sample includes 640,000 or so clones, 70% to 90% seen only once; the top ten take more than 0.009%. The data were also submitted as part of a second study, on human thymus T cells.

Sequencing was done on a sample of thymocytes. The origin of the receptors is a boy younger than two with a congenital heart defect.

The CDR3 spells CASSVLGTEPYEQYF. The CDR3 region has the DNA TGTGCCAGCAGTGTGCTCGGGACTGAACCCTACGAGCAGTACTTC. The chain employs TRBV6-1 and TRBJ2-7, with TRBD2 as a possible D gene (6 bases). V was trimmed by 4 bases and J by 2 bases, leaving 15 bases between them. Germline CDR1 and CDR2: MNHNS and SASEGT. There are 15 residues in the CDR3.

This chain connects TRBV5-1 to TRBJ2-6; D gene ambiguous. The CDR3 contains 18 residues. V gave up 0 bases and J gave up 0 bases, with 13 bases separating them. Germline lookup yields CDR1 SGHRS and CDR2 YFSETQ. CDR3 bases: TGCGCCAGCAGCTTGGAGGAGAAACCAACCTCTGGGGCCAACGTCCTGACTTTC. This gives the protein CASSLEEKPTSGANVLTF.

The chain links TRBV4-3 to TRBJ2-2; TRBD1 might be the D (5 bases). The germline V gene has CDR1 LGHNA and CDR2 YSLEER. V was clipped by 1 base and J by 0 bases, with 15 bases between them. The CDR3 runs to 18 residues. CDR3 nucleotide sequence: TGCGCCAGCAGCCAAGGAAAGCCAACAGGAGCGAACACCGGGGAGCTGTTTTTT. Encoded protein: CASSQGKPTGANTGELFF.

This clone was seen just once. The chain employs TRBV5-1 and TRBJ2-3, with 10 nucleotides matching TRBD2. Germline-derived CDR1 and CDR2 are SGHRS and YFSETQ. The trim removed 2 bases at V and 4 bases at J, leaving 10 bases unmatched. There are 17 residues in the CDR3. This CDR3 reads CASSFGKREGPADTQYF. DNA of the CDR3: TGCGCCAGCAGCTTCGGGAAGCGGGAGGGCCCGGCAGATACGCAGTATTTT.

The chain recombines TRBV11-2 with TRBJ2-7, with unresolved D. Germline loops: CDR1 SGHAT, CDR2 FQNNGV. The V gene lost 5 bases and the J gene lost 6 bases, with 14 bases spanning the gap. The CDR3 is 13 amino acids. The CDR3 bases are TGTGCCAGCAGCCGTACCTCATCGGGCGAGCAGTACTTC. Protein product: CASSRTSSGEQYF.

Only a few counts were recorded for this clone. The chain is built from TRBV6-6 and TRBJ2-3; a weak D match, TRBD1 (6 bases). Germline V gene sequence: CDR1 MNHNY, CDR2 SVGAGI (reference sequence). The CDR3 is 16 amino acids. Trimming shortened V by 0 bases and J by 3 bases, and 13 bases separated the two germline ends. In nucleotides, the CDR3 is TGTGCCAGCAGTTACTCCGCCAGGGGTTCGACAGATACGCAGTATTTT. Translating gives CASSYSARGSTDTQYF.

V is TRBV7-8 and J is TRBJ2-1; no definite D call. In germline, CDR1 is SGHVS, CDR2 FQNEAQ. V lost 5 bases, J lost 4 bases, and 21 bases lay in between. This CDR3 is 17 amino acids long. The DNA of the CDR3 is TGTGCCAGCAGCCCACGCCCCCTAGGAAGGAAGTACAATGAGCAGTTCTTC. It translates to CASSPRPLGRKYNEQFF.

The chain couples TRBV29-1 to TRBJ2-5, with 7 bases aligning to TRBD1. This CDR3 contains 16 residues. CDR1 is SQVTM and CDR2 is ANQGSEA in the germline V gene. Trimming removed 4 bases from V and 1 base from J; junction bases left unmatched: 12. This chain's CDR3 is CSVVRGDGTVQETQYF. The CDR3 nucleotides are TGCAGCGTTGTTAGGGGTGACGGGACAGTCCAAGAGACCCAGTACTTC.

The sample holds a few counts of this clone. The gene calls are TRBV19 and TRBJ1-5, with a tentative D call TRBD1 (5 bases). Trimming cost V 5 bases and J 5 bases, with 19 bases left between them. CDR1 is LNHDA and CDR2 is SQIVND in the germline V gene (reference sequence). The CDR3 is made up of 16 amino acids. The CDR3 loop is CASSGSGPKGDQPQHF. DNA for the CDR3: TGTGCCAGTAGTGGATCAGGGCCCAAGGGCGATCAGCCCCAGCATTTT.

This CDR3 is CATTGDRGTEAFF. The CDR3 DNA reads as TGTGCCACCACGGGTGACAGGGGAACTGAAGCTTTCTTT. The chain joins TRBV6-6 to TRBJ1-1; 8 positions match TRBD1. Germline CDR1 MNHNY, CDR2 SVGAGI (reference sequence). The CDR3 covers 13 residues. The V and J ends lost 10 bases and 5 bases, in that order; junction bases with no gene match: 9.

This chain connects TRBV7-9 to TRBJ2-7; the match to TRBD1 covers 9 bases. The CDR3 spans 15 residues. The germline V gene encodes CDR1 SEHNR and CDR2 FQNEAQ (reference sequence). The ends lost 5 bases at V and 0 bases at J; junction bases unmatched: 5. CDR3 residues: CASSRYRGPSYEQYF. Here the CDR3 DNA reads TGTGCCAGCAGCCGTTACAGGGGGCCCTCCTACGAGCAGTACTTC.